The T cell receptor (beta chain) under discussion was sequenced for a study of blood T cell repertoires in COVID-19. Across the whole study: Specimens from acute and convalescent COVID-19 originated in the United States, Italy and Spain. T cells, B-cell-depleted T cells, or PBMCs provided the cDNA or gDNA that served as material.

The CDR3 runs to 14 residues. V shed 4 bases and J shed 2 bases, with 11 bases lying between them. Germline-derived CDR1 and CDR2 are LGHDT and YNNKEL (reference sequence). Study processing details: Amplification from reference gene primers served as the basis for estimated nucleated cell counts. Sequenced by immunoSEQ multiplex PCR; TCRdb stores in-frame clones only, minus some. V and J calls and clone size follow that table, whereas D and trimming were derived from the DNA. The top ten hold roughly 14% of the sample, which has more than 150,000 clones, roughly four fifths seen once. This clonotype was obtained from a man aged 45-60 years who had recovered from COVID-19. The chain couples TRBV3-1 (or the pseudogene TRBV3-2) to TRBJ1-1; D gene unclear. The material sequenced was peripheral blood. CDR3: CASSRRQENTEAFF. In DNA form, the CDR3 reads TGTGCCAGCAGCCGGCGGCAAGAAAACACTGAAGCTTTCTTT.